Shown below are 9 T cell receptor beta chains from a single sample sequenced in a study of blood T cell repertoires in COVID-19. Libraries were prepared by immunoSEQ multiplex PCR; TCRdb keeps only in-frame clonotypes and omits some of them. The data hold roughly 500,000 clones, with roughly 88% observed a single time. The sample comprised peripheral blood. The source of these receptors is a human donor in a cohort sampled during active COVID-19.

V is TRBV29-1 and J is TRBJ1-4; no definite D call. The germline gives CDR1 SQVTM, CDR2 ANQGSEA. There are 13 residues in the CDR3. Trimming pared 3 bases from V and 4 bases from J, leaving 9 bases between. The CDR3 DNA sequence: TGCAGCGTTGAGACCCAGCGTAATGAAAAACTGTTTTTT. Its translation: CSVETQRNEKLFF.

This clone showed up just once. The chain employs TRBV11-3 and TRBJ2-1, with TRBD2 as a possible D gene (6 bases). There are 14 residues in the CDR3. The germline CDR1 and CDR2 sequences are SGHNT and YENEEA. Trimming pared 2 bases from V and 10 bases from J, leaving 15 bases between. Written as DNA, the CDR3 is TGTGCCAGCAGCTTAACTAGCTGGGGCGGGGAGCAGTTCTTC. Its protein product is CASSLTSWGGEQFF.

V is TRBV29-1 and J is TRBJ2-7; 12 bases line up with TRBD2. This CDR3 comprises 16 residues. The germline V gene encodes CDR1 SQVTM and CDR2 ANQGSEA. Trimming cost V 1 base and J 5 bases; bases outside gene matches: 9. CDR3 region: CSVEGLAGEARDEQYF. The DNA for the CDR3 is TGCAGCGTTGAAGGACTAGCGGGAGAAGCTCGCGACGAGCAGTACTTC.

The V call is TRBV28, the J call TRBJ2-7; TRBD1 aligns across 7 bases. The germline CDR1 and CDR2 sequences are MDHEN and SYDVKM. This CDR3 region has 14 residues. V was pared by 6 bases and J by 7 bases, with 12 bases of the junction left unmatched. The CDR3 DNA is TGTGCCAGCAGCTTGAGGACAGAGACAGGGGAGCAGTACTTC. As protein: CASSLRTETGEQYF.

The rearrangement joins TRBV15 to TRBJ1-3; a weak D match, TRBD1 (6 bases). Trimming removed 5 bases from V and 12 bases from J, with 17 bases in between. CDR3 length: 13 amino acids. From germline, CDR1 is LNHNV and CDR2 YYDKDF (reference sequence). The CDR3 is CATSQRSTRGIYF. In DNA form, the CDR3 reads TGTGCCACCAGCCAGAGATCGACCAGGGGCATATATTTT.

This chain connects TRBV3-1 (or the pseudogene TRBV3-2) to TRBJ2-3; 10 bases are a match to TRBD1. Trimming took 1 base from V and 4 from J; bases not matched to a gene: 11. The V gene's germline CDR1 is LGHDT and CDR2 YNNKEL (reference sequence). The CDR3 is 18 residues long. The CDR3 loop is CASSQVGTGQGFSDTQYF. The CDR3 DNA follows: TGTGCCAGCAGCCAAGTTGGGACGGGACAGGGGTTTTCAGATACGCAGTATTTT.

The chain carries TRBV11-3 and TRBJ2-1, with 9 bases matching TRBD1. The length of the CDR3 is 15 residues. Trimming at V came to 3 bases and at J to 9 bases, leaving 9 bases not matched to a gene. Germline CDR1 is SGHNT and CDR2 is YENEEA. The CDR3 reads CASSLRTGEYGEQFF. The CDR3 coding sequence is TGTGCCAGCAGCTTGCGGACAGGGGAGTATGGTGAGCAGTTCTTC.

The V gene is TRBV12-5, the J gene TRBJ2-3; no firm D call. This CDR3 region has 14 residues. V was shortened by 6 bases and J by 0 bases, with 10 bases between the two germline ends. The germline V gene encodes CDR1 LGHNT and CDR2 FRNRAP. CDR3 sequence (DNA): TGTGCTAGTGGCCCCGAGACTAGCACAGATACGCAGTATTTT. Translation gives CASGPETSTDTQYF.

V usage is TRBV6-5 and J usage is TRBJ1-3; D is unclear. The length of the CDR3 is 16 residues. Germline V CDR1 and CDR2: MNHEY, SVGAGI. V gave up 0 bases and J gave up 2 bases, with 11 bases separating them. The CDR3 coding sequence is TGTGCCAGCAGTTACTCAGAGACATCCCCTGGAAACACCATATATTTT. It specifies CASSYSETSPGNTIYF.